This is a list of T cell receptor beta chains from one sample in a study of identical twins. Each CDR3 protein gets one entry after TCRdb re-called the 5' RACE reads with MiXCR. The profile shows nearly 650,000 distinct CDR3 sequences, around 7.4% of them singletons. The same sample was also used in a study of yellow fever vaccine responses in identical twins.

Sequences were obtained from PBMCs. All receptors come from a woman aged 18-35 years in good health. Both conserved end residues are part of each CDR3. Fields, in order: clone size, CDR3 length, J gene, D gene, V gene, CDR3 DNA, CDR3 protein. D genes are given only for firm matches. Some rows mark clone size as missing; the rest say once, few, many or name a class of expanded clone.

>few|12|TRBJ2-1|TRBD2|TRBV7-9
TGTGCCAGCTGGGGGGGGTTGAATGAGCAGTTCTTC
CASWGGLNEQFF
>NA|16|TRBJ2-2|TRBD2|TRBV7-9
TGTGCCAGCAGCTTATCGGCGGGAGGTTCGGCCGGGGAGCTGTTTTTT
CASSLSAGGSAGELFF
>NA|19|TRBJ2-1|TRBD2|TRBV27
TGTGCCAGCAGCCACCGAAGGACTAGCGGGAGAGGGAGAGGCAATGAGCAGTTCTTC
CASSHRRTSGRGRGNEQFF
>many|11|TRBJ2-3|TRBD2|TRBV10-3
TGTGCCATCCGGGGGGCAGATACGCAGTATTTT
CAIRGADTQYF
>many|19|TRBJ2-2|TRBD2|TRBV2
TGTGCCAGCAGCGCACGGGACTGGCGGGAGGCCATGGGCGCCGGGGAGCTGTTTTTT
CASSARDWREAMGAGELFF
>few|15|TRBJ2-3|NA|TRBV6-1
TGTGCCAGCAGCGATGCTAGCAGCCGCACAGATACGCAGTATTTT
CASSDASSRTDTQYF
>NA|15|TRBJ2-4|TRBD2|TRBV6-2/TRBV6-3
TGTGCCAGCAGCCCGACTAGCGGGAGTCGTAACATTCAGTACTTC
CASSPTSGSRNIQYF
>few|15|TRBJ2-7|TRBD1|TRBV15
TGTGCCACCAGCAGAGATAAGGGGACAGATTACGAGCAGTACTTC
CATSRDKGTDYEQYF
>NA|13|TRBJ1-2|NA|TRBV12-3/TRBV12-4
TGTGCCAGCAGTTTAACCGGCTGGGGCGGCTACACCTTC
CASSLTGWGGYTF
>few|16|TRBJ2-3|TRBD2|TRBV5-1
TGCGCCAGCAGCATTACGACTAGCGGGGGTACAGATACGCAGTATTTT
CASSITTSGGTDTQYF
>few|15|TRBJ1-1|NA|TRBV11-3
TGTGCCAGCAGCTTAGTAGGGGACATGAACACTGAAGCTTTCTTT
CASSLVGDMNTEAFF
>few|16|TRBJ2-1|TRBD2|TRBV6-2/TRBV6-3
TGTGCCAGCACAGCTCTAGCGGGAGGCGATTACAATGAGCAGTTCTTC
CASTALAGGDYNEQFF
>few|13|TRBJ1-4|TRBD1|TRBV25-1
TGTGCCAGCACGCAGGGGGGTAATGAAAAACTGTTTTTT
CASTQGGNEKLFF
>many|14|TRBJ2-1|TRBD2|TRBV5-1
TGCGCCAGCAGCTTGACTACTAGCGGCAATGAGCAGTTCTTC
CASSLTTSGNEQFF
>NA|16|TRBJ2-1|TRBD2|TRBV5-5
TGTGCCAGCAGCAAGCTCGCTAGCGGGAGGACTAATGAGCAGTTCTTC
CASSKLASGRTNEQFF
>NA|11|TRBJ2-1|NA|TRBV7-9
TGTGCCAGCCCCTTGGGCAATGAGCAGTTCTTC
CASPLGNEQFF
>few|14|TRBJ1-3|NA|TRBV12-3/TRBV12-4
TGTGCCAGCAGTCCTACTTACGTTGGAAACACCATATATTTT
CASSPTYVGNTIYF
>many|14|TRBJ1-2|NA|TRBV10-3
TGTGCCATCAGTGCCGGGACAAATAACTATGGCTACACCTTC
CAISAGTNNYGYTF
>NA|14|TRBJ2-1|NA|TRBV10-3
TGTGCCATCATGTCCGCGAGCTCCTACAATGAGCAGTTCTTC
CAIMSASSYNEQFF
>many|15|TRBJ2-1|TRBD2|TRBV6-4
TGTGCCAGCAGTGAACTAGCGGGAGAAAGGAATGAGCAGTTCTTC
CASSELAGERNEQFF
>few|12|TRBJ2-1|TRBD1|TRBV29-1
TGCAGCGGCGGACAGGGGACCGGTGAGCAGTTCTTC
CSGGQGTGEQFF
>NA|13|TRBJ2-1|TRBD1|TRBV6-5
TGTGCCAGCAGATACACAGGGGGCCATGAGCAGTTCTTC
CASRYTGGHEQFF
>few|18|TRBJ2-6|TRBD1|TRBV28
TGTGCCAGCAGGATTATGACAGGGAAGGGACCTGGGGCCAACGTCCTGACTTTC
CASRIMTGKGPGANVLTF
>NA|18|TRBJ1-4|NA|TRBV25-1
TGTGCCAGCAGTGGAATGCGGGCCGCCGTTGCAACTAATGAAAAACTGTTTTTT
CASSGMRAAVATNEKLFF
>many|17|TRBJ2-5|TRBD2|TRBV20-1
TGCAGTGCTAGTTCGGGGGTTAGCGGGGGACTCCAAGAGACCCAGTACTTC
CSASSGVSGGLQETQYF
>few|14|TRBJ2-7|NA|TRBV29-1
TGCAGCGTACTACGGGACACCCGATCCTACGAGCAGTACTTC
CSVLRDTRSYEQYF
>few|17|TRBJ2-3|NA|TRBV28
TGTGCCAGCAGTTGGATAGGAGGGGGCTTAGGGACAGATACGCAGTATTTT
CASSWIGGGLGTDTQYF
>NA|15|TRBJ2-3|NA|TRBV5-1
TGCGCCAGCAACCTGGGGGGCACCCCCACAGATACGCAGTATTTT
CASNLGGTPTDTQYF
>few|13|TRBJ2-7|NA|TRBV5-1
TGCGCCAGCAGCACGGTACCTCTCTACGAGCAGTACTTC
CASSTVPLYEQYF
>few|15|TRBJ2-3|NA|TRBV5-1
TGCGCCAGCAGCTTGGCGGGACTCGAAACAGATACGCAGTATTTT
CASSLAGLETDTQYF
>NA|14|TRBJ2-2|TRBD1|TRBV3-1
TGTGCCAGCGGACAGGGAGTGAACACCGGGGAGCTGTTTTTT
CASGQGVNTGELFF
>few|14|TRBJ2-5|NA|TRBV28
TGTGCCAGCAGTCTACTGACCCTAATCGGGACCCAGTACTTC
CASSLLTLIGTQYF
>NA|15|TRBJ2-2|TRBD2|TRBV13
TGTGCCAGCAGCACCGGACTAGCGTTCACCGGGGAGCTGTTTTTT
CASSTGLAFTGELFF
>NA|14|TRBJ2-3|NA|TRBV10-3
TGTGCCATCAGTGAGAGCACCGGGGTCGATACGCAGTATTTT
CAISESTGVDTQYF
>many|15|TRBJ2-1|NA|TRBV9
TGTGCCAGCAGCCCGCCGGGACATTTATACAATGAGCAGTTCTTC
CASSPPGHLYNEQFF
>NA|14|TRBJ1-1|NA|TRBV20-1
TGCAGTGCTAGAGATGGGGGGATCGGCAACGCAGCTTTCTTT
CSARDGGIGNAAFF
>few|13|TRBJ2-1|NA|TRBV3-1
TGTGCCAGCAGCCAACAGGGAGTGGGTGAGCAGTTCTTC
CASSQQGVGEQFF
>NA|18|TRBJ2-1|TRBD2|TRBV5-1
TGCGCCAGCAGCTTGGCCCCGGGACTAGCGGGGGCTAGTCATGAGCAGTTCTTC
CASSLAPGLAGASHEQFF
>many|15|TRBJ2-1|NA|TRBV6-2/TRBV6-3
TGTGCCAGCAGTTACTTCCAGGGGCATGTGGATGAGCAGTTCTTC
CASSYFQGHVDEQFF
>NA|18|TRBJ2-7|TRBD2|TRBV5-1
TGCGCCAGCAGCTTACATGGGAAGAGGTCAGCGGGAGGAAGCGAGCAGTACTTC
CASSLHGKRSAGGSEQYF
>NA|14|TRBJ1-6|TRBD1|TRBV5-6
TGTGCCAGCAGCTTCTGGGACAGGAATTCACCCCTCCACTTT
CASSFWDRNSPLHF
>NA|18|TRBJ2-1|TRBD2|TRBV3-1
TGTGCCAGCAGCCAAGATCAGAAGACTAGCGGGCCAAAAAATGAGCAGTTCTTC
CASSQDQKTSGPKNEQFF
>few|14|TRBJ2-5|TRBD1|TRBV6-5
TGTGCCAGCAGTTCCTCGGGACAGGGAAAGCCCCAGTACTTC
CASSSSGQGKPQYF
>few|13|TRBJ1-2|NA|TRBV12-3/TRBV12-4
TGTGCCAGCAGTTTGAGTCCGGCTATCGGCTACACCTTC
CASSLSPAIGYTF
>many|14|TRBJ2-3|TRBD2|TRBV29-1
TGCAGCGTCGGGGGGGGAGGGGGCACAGATACGCAGTATTTT
CSVGGGGGTDTQYF
>many|14|TRBJ2-1|TRBD2|TRBV6-1
TGTGCCAGCAGCCGCCGGGGGGGGACGAATGAGCAGTTCTTC
CASSRRGGTNEQFF
>NA|17|TRBJ2-3|TRBD2|TRBV4-1
TGCGCCAGCAGCCGGGCGGGGGGCTATACGAGCACAGATACGCAGTATTTT
CASSRAGGYTSTDTQYF
>few|17|TRBJ1-1|NA|TRBV6-5
TGTGCCAGCAGTTACCGTCCCTCCGGGACGGGGAACACTGAAGCTTTCTTT
CASSYRPSGTGNTEAFF
>once|14|TRBJ2-1|NA|TRBV24-1
TGTGCCACCAGTGATATGGGGACTCGCAATGAGCAGTTCTTC
CATSDMGTRNEQFF
>NA|13|TRBJ2-4|NA|TRBV6-1
TGTGCCAGCAGTAAGGGGTTGGAAAACATTCAGTACTTC
CASSKGLENIQYF
>many|18|TRBJ2-5|TRBD2|TRBV11-1
TGTGCCAGCAGCACCCCGGGGTCTGGACTAGCGGGGAAAGAGACCCAGTACTTC
CASSTPGSGLAGKETQYF
>NA|15|TRBJ2-1|TRBD2|TRBV20-1
TGCAGTGCTAGTTCCAGACTAGCGGGAGAGGTTGAGCAGTTCTTC
CSASSRLAGEVEQFF
>many|15|TRBJ1-3|NA|TRBV6-5
TGTGCCAGCAGCTACTCAGGGATAGGTGGAAACACCATATATTTT
CASSYSGIGGNTIYF
>NA|13|TRBJ2-1|NA|TRBV7-9
TGTGCCAGCAGCGGAATGGGGTACAATGAGCAGTTCTTC
CASSGMGYNEQFF
>few|10|TRBJ1-2|NA|TRBV29-1
TGCAGCGTTGATTGGGATCGCTACACCTTC
CSVDWDRYTF
>NA|14|TRBJ1-4|NA|TRBV15
TGTGCCACCAGCAGAGATAAGGGACCTTTTGTACTGTTTTTT
CATSRDKGPFVLFF
>few|14|TRBJ2-3|NA|TRBV3-1
TGTGCCAGCAGCCAAGCGCTAGGGACAGATACGCAGTATTTT
CASSQALGTDTQYF